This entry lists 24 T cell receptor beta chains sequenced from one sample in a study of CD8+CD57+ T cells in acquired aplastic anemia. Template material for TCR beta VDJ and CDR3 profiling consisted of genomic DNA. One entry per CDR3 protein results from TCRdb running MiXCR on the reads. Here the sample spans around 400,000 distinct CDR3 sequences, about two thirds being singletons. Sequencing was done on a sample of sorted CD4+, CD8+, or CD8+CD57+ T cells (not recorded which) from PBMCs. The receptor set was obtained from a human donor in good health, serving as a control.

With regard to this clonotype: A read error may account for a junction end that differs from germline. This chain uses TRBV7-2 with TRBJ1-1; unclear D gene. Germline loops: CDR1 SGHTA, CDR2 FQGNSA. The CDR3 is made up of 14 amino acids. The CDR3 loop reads CASSPWVTYPEALF. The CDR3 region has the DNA TGTGCCAGCAGCCCCTGGGTCACGTACCCTGAGGCCCTCTTT.

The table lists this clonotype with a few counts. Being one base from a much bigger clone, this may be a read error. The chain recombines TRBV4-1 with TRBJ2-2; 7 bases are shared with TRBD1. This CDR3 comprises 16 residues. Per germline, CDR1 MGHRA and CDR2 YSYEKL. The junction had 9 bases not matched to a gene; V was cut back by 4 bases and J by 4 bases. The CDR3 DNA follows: TGCGCCAGCAGCCCACACAGGGGACCGAGCACCGGGGAGCTGTTTTTT. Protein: CASSPHRGPSTGELFF.

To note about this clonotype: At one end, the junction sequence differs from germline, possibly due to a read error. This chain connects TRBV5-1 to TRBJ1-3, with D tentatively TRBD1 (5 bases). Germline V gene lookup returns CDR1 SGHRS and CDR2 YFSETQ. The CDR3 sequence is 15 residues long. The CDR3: CATSRDLAGENTIYF. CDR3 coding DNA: TGTGCCACCAGCAGGGATCTGGCCGGGGAGAACACCATATATTTT.

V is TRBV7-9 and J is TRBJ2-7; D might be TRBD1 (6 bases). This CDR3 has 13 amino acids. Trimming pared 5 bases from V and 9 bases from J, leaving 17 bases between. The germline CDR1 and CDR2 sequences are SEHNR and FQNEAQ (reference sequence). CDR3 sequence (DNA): TGTGCCAGCAGCCCCTCAGGGGCGGGCGCGCAGTACGTC. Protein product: CASSPSGAGAQYV.

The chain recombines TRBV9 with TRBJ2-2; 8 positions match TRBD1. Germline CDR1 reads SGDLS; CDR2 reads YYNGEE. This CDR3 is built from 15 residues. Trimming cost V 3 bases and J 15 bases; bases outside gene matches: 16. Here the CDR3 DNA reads TGTGCCAGCAGCGCAGGGGGCAGTACTCACGGTGAGGTGTTTTTT. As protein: CASSAGGSTHGEVFF.

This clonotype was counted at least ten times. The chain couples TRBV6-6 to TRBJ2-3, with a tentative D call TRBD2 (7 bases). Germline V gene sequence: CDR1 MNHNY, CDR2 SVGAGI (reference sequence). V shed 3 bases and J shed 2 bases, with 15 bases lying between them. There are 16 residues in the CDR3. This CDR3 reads CASSYFARGATDTQYF. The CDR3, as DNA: TGTGCCAGCAGTTATTTCGCCCGGGGGGCCACAGATACGCAGTATTTT.

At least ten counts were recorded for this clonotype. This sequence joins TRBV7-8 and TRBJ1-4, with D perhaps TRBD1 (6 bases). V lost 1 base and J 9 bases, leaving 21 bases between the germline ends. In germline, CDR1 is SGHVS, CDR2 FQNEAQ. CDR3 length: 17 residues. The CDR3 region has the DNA TGTGCCAGCAGCTTAGGGCTTTTAACAGGGAATATGAAAAAACTGTTTTTT. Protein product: CASSLGLLTGNMKKLFF.

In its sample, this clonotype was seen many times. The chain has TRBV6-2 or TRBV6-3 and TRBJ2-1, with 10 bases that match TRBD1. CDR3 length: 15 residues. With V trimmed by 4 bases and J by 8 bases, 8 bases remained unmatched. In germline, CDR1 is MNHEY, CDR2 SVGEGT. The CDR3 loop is CASSFGDRGWYEQFF. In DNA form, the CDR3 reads TGTGCCAGCAGTTTTGGGGACAGGGGCTGGTATGAGCAGTTCTTC.

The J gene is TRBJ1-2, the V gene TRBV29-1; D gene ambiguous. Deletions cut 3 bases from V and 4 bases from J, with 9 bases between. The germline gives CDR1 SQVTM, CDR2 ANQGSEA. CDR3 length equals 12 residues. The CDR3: CSVEFRLYGYTF. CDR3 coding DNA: TGCAGCGTTGAGTTCCGTCTCTATGGCTACACCTTC.

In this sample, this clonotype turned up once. In nucleotides, the CDR3 is TGTGCCAGCAGCTTAGGTCGGGGACACACCTTC. It translates to CASSLGRGHTF. The chain joins TRBV11-2 to TRBJ1-2, with a possible D match to TRBD1 (5 bases). CDR3 size: 11 residues. CDR1 and CDR2 (germline): SGHAT, FQNNGV. V dropped 1 base and J dropped 12 bases, with 9 bases sitting between them.

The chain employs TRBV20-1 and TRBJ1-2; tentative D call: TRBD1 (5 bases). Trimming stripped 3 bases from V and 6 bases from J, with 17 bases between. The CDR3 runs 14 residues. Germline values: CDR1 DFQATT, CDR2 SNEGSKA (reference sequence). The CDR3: CSARPRDVYNGYTF. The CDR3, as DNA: TGCAGTGCTAGGCCGCGGGACGTTTACAATGGCTACACCTTC.

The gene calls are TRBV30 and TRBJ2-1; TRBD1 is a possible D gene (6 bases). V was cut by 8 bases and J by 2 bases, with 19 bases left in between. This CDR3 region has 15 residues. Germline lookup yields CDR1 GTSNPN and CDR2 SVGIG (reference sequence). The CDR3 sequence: CARSYPGVPYNEQFF. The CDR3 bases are TGTGCCAGGTCTTACCCAGGGGTCCCCTACAATGAGCAGTTCTTC.

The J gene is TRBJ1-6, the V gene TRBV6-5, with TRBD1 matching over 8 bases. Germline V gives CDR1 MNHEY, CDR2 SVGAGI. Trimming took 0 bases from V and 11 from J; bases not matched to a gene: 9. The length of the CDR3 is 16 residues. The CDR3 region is CASSYSTTGDRTPLHF. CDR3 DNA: TGTGCCAGCAGTTACTCAACGACAGGGGACAGGACACCCCTCCACTTT.

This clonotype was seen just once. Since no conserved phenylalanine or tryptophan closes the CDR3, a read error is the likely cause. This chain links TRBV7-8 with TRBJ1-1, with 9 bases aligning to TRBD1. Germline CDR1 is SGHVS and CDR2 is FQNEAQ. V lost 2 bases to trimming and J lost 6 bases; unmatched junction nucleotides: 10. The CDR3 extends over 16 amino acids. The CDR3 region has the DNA TGTGCCAGCAGCTTACTCACGGGACAGGGTGACGCTGAAGCTTTCTGT. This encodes CASSLLTGQGDAEAFC.

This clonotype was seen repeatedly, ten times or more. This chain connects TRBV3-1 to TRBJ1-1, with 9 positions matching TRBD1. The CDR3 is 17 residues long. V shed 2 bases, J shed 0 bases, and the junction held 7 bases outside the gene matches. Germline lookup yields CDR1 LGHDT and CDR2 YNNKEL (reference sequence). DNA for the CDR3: TGTGCCAGCAGCCAAACGGGACAGGGCTATGTGAACACTGAAGCTTTCTTT. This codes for CASSQTGQGYVNTEAFF. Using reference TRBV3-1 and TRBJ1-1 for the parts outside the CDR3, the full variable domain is DTAVSQTPKYLVTQMGNDKSIKCEQNLGHDTMYWYKQDSKKFLKIMFSYNNKELIINETVPNRFSPKSPDKAHLNLHINSLELGDSAVYFCASSQTGQGYVNTEAFFGQGTRLTVV.

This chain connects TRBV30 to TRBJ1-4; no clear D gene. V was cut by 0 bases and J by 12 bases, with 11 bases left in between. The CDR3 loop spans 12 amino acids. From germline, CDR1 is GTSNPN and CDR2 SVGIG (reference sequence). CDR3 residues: CAWSVLGQELFF. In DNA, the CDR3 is TGTGCCTGGAGTGTACTTGGCCAGGAACTGTTTTTT. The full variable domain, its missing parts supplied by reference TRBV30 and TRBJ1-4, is SQTIHQWPATLVQPVGSPLSLECTVEGTSNPNLYWYRQAAGRGLQLLFYSVGIGQISSEVPQNLSASRPQDRQFILSSKKLLLSDSGFYLCAWSVLGQELFFGSGTQLSVL.

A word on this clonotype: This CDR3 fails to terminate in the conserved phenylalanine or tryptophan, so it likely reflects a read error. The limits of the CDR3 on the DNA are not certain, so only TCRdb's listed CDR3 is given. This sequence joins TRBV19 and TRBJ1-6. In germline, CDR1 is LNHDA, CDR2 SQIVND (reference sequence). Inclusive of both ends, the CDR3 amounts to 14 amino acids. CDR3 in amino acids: CASSTGPLDSPLLV.

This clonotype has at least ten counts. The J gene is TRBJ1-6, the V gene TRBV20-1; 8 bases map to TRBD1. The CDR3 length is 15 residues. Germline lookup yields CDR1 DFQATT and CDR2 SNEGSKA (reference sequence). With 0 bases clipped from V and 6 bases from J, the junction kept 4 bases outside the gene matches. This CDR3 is CSARDKDRANSPLHF. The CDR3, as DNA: TGCAGTGCTAGAGATAAGGACAGGGCTAATTCACCCCTCCACTTT.

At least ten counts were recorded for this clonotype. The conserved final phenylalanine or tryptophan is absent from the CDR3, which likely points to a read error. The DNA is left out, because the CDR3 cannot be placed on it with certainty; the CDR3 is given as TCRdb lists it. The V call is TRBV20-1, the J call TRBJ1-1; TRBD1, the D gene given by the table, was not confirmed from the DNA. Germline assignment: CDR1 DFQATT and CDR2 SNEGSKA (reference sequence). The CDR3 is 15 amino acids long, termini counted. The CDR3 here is CSAIAGDGDREKLCT.

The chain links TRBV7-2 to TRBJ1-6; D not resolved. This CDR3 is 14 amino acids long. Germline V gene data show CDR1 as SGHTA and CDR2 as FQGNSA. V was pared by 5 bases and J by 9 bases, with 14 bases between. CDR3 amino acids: CASSLEEQISPLHF. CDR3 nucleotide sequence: TGTGCCAGCAGCCTCGAGGAACAGATTTCACCCCTCCACTTT.

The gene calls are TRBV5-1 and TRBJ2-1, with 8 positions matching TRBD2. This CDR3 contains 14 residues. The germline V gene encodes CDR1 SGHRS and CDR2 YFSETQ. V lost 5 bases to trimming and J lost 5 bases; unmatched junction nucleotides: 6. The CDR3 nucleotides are TGCGCCAGCAGTCCGGGCGGGGGGCACAATGAGCAGTTCTTC. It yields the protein CASSPGGGHNEQFF.

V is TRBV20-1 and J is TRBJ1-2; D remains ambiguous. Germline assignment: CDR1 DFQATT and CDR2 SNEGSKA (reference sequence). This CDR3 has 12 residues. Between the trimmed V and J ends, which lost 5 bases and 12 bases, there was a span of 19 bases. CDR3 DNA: TGCAGTGCTTCCGACCAAGCGCCCTGCGACACCTTC. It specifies CSASDQAPCDTF.

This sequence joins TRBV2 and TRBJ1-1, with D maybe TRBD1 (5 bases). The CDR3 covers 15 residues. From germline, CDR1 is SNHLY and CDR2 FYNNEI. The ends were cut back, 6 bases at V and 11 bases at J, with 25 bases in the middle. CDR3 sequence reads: CASSRQGLTTGEAFF. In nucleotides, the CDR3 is TGTGCCAGCAGCCGGCAGGGTCTTACGACCGGTGAGGCTTTCTTT. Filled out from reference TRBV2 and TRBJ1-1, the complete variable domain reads EPEVTQTPSHQVTQMGQEVILRCVPISNHLYFYWYRQILGQKVEFLVSFYNNEISEKSEIFDDQFSVERPDGSNFTLKIRSTKLEDSAMYFCASSRQGLTTGEAFFGQGTRLTVV.

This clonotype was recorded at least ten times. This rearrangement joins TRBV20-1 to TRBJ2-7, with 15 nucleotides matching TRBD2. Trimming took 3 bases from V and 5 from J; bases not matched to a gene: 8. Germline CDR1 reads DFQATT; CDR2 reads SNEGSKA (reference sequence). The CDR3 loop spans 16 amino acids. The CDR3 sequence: CSARGTSGGYPDEQYF. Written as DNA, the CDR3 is TGCAGTGCTAGGGGGACTAGCGGGGGGTACCCGGACGAGCAGTACTTC.